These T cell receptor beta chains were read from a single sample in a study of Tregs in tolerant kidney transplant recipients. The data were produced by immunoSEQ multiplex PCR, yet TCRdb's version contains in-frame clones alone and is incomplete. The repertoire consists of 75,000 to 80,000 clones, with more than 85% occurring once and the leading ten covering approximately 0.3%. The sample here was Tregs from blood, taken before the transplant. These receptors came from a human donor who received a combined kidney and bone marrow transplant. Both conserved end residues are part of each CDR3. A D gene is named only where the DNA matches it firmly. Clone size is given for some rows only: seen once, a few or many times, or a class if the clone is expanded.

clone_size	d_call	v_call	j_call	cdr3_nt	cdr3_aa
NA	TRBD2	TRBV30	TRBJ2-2	TGTGCCTGGAGTGAGGGTAGCGGGACCTACACCGGGGAGCTGTTTTTT	CAWSEGSGTYTGELFF
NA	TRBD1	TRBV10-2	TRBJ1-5	TGCGCCAGCAGTCATCAGGGGGGGCCCCAGCATTTT	CASSHQGGPQHF
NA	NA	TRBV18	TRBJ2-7	TGTGCCAGCTCACCATTGGGGACGGGGAACTACGAGCAGTACTTC	CASSPLGTGNYEQYF
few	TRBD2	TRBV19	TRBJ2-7	TGTGCCAGTAGCACCCGACTAGCGGCATCCTACGAGCAGTACTTC	CASSTRLAASYEQYF
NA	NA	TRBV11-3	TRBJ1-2	TGTGCCAGCAGCTTACCGGGGGCCGTTGGCTACACCTTC	CASSLPGAVGYTF
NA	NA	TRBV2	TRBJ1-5	TGTGCCAGCAGTGAATCTGGGCGGAATCAGCCCCAGCATTTT	CASSESGRNQPQHF
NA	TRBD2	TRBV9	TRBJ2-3	TGTGCCAGCAGCGTAGGGACTAGCGGGAGGGCAGATACGCAGTATTTT	CASSVGTSGRADTQYF
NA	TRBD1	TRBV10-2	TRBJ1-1	TGCGCCAGCAGTGGGACCGGGACAGGGTATGGATCCACTGAAGCTTTCTTT	CASSGTGTGYGSTEAFF
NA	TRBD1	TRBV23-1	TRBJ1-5	TGCGCCAGCAGTCGCGCTCCGGGACAGGAAAACCCACATAGCAATCAGCCCCAGCATTTT	CASSRAPGQENPHSNQPQHF
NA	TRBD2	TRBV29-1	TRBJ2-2	TGCAGCGTTGCAGCGGGAGGCGGCACCGGGGAGCTGTTTTTT	CSVAAGGGTGELFF